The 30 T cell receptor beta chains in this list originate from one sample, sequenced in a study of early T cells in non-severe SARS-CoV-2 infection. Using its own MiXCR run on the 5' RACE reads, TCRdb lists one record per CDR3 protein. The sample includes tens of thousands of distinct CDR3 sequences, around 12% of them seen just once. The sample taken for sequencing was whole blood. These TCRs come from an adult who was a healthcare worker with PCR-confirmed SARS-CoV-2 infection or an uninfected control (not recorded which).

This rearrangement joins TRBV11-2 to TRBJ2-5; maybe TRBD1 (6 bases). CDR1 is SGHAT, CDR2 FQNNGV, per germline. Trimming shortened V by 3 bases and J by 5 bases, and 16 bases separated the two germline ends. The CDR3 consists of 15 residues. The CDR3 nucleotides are TGTGCCAGCAGCTTTCCCCAGGGGCTCTCGGAGACCCAGTACTTC. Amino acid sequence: CASSFPQGLSETQYF.

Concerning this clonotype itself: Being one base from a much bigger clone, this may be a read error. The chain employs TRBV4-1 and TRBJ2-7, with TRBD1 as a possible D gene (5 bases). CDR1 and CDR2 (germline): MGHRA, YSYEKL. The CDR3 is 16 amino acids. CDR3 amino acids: CASSQDWGSRSYEQCF. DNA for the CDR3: TGCGCCAGCAGCCAAGATTGGGGCAGTAGATCCTACGAGCAGTGCTTC.

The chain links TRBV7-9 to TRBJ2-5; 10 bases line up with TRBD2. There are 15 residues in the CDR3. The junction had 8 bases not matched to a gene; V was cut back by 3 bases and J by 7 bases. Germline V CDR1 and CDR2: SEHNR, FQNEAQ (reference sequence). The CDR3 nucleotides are TGTGCCAGCAGCTTTATGACCGGGACTAGCGTGACCCAGTACTTC. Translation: CASSFMTGTSVTQYF.

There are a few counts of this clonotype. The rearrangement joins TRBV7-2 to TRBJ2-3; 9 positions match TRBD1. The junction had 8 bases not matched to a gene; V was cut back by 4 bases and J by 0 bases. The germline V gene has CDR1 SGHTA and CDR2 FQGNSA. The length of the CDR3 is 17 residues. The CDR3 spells CASSSNETGGSTDTQYF. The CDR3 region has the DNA TGTGCCAGCAGCTCTAACGAAACAGGGGGCAGCACAGATACGCAGTATTTT.

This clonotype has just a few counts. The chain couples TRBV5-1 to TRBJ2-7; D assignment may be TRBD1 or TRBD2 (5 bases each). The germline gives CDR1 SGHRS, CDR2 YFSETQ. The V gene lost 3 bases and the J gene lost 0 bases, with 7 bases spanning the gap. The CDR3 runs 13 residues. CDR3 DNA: TGCGCCAGCAGCTGGGACCGCTCCTACGAGCAGTACTTC. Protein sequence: CASSWDRSYEQYF.

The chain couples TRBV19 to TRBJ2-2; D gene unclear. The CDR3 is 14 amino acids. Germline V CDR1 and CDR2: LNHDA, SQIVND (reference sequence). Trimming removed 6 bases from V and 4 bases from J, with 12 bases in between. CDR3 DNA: TGTGCCAGTAGGGGCCAGGCCACCACCGGGGAGCTGTTTTTT. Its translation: CASRGQATTGELFF.

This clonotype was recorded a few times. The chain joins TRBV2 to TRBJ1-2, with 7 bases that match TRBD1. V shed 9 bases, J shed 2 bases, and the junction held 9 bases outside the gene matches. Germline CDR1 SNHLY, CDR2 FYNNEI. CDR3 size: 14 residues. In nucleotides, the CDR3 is TGTGCCAGGAGAGAGGGGGCGGCGAACTATGGCTACACCTTC. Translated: CARREGAANYGYTF.

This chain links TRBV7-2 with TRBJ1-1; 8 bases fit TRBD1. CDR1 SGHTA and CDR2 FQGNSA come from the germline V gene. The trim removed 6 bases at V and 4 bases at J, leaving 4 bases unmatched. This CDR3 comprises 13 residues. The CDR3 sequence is CASSTQGATEAFF. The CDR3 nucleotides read TGTGCCAGCAGTACCCAGGGGGCCACTGAAGCTTTCTTT.

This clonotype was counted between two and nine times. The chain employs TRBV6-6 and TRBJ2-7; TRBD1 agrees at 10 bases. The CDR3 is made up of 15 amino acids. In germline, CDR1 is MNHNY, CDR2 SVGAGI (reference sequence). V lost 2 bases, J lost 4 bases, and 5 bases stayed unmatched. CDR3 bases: TGTGCCAGCAGTTACCCGACAGGGGGCGGTTACGAGCAGTACTTC. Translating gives CASSYPTGGGYEQYF.

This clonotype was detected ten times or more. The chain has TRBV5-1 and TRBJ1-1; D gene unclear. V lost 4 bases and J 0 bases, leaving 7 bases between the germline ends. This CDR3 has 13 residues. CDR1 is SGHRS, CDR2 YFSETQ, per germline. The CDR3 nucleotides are TGCGCCAGCAGCCCCTTGTTGAACACTGAAGCTTTCTTT. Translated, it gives CASSPLLNTEAFF.

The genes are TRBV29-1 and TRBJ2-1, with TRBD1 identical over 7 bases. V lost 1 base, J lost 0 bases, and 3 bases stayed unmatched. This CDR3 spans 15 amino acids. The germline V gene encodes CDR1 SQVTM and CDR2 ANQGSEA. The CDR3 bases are TGCAGCGTTGAAGCTGGACAGGCCTCCTACAATGAGCAGTTCTTC. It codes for CSVEAGQASYNEQFF.

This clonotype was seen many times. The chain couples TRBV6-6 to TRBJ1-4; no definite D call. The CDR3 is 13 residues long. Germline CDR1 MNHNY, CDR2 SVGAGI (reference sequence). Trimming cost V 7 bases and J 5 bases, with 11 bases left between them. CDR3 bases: TGTGCCAGCACCCGGACTGAAAATGAAAAACTGTTTTTT. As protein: CASTRTENEKLFF.

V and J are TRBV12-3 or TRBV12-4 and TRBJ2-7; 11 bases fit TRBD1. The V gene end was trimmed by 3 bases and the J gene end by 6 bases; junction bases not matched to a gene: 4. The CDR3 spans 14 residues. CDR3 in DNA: TGTGCCAGCAGTTTCGGACAGGGGGCAACCGAGCAGTACTTC. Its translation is CASSFGQGATEQYF.

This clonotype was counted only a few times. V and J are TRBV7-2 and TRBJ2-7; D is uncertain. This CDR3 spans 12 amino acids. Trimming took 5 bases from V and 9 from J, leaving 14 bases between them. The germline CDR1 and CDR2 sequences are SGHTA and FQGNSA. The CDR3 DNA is TGTGCCAGCAGCGCCGGCAGAGGTCGGCAGTACTTC. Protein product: CASSAGRGRQYF.

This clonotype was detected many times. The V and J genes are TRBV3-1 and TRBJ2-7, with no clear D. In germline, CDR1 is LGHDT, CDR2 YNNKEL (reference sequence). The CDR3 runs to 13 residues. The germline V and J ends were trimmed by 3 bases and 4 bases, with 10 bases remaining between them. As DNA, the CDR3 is TGTGCCAGCAGCCATCAGTTGGGGTACGAGCAGTACTTC. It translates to CASSHQLGYEQYF.

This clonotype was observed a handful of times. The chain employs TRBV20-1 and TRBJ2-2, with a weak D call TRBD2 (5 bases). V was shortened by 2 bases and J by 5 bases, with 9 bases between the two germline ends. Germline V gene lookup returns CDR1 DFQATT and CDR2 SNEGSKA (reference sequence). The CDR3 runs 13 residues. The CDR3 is CSARQLETGELFF. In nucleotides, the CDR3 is TGCAGTGCTAGACAACTAGAGACCGGGGAGCTGTTTTTT.

CDR3 in DNA: TGTGCCAGCAGACAACAGGTGAACTCCTACAATGAGCAGTTCTTC. Amino acid sequence: CASRQQVNSYNEQFF. This chain joins TRBV11-2 and TRBJ2-1; TRBD1 is a possible D gene (5 bases). Trimming pared 6 bases from V and 0 bases from J, leaving 12 bases between. CDR1 is SGHAT and CDR2 is FQNNGV in the germline V gene. This CDR3 region has 15 residues.

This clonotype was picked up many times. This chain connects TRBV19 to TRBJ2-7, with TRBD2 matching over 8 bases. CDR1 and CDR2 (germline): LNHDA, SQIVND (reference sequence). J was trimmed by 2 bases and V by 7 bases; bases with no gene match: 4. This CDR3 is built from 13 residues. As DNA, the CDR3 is TGTGCCAGTAAGGCAGCGGGGGCCTACGAGCAGTACTTC. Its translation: CASKAAGAYEQYF.

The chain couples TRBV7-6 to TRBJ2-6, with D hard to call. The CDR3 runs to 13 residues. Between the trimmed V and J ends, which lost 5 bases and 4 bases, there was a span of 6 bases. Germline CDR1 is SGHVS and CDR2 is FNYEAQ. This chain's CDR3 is CASSPTGANVLTF. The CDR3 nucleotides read TGTGCCAGCAGCCCCACCGGGGCCAACGTCCTGACTTTC.

The CDR3 region is CASSHNGGQPFF. The CDR3 nucleotides are TGTGCCAGCAGCCACAATGGAGGGCAACCGTTCTTC. V usage is TRBV5-5 and J usage is TRBJ2-1, with a possible D match to TRBD2 (6 bases). The CDR3 is made up of 12 amino acids. Germline CDR1 reads SGHKS; CDR2 reads YYEKEE (reference sequence). The ends were cut back, 4 bases at V and 15 bases at J, with 17 bases in the middle. The full variable domain, completed using reference TRBV5-5 and TRBJ2-1, is DAGVTQSPTHLIKTRGQQVTLRCSPISGHKSVSWYQQVLGQGPQFIFQYYEKEERGRGNFPDRFSARQFPNYSSELNVNALLLGDSALYLCASSHNGGQPFFGPGTRLTVL.

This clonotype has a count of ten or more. CDR3 sequence: CASSVGSGVETQYF. The CDR3 nucleotides are TGTGCCAGCAGTGTGGGCAGCGGGGTAGAGACCCAGTACTTC. V usage is TRBV2 and J usage is TRBJ2-5; TRBD2 agrees at 7 bases. The CDR3 has 14 residues. The trim removed 4 bases at V and 4 bases at J, leaving 6 bases unmatched. From germline, CDR1 is SNHLY and CDR2 FYNNEI.

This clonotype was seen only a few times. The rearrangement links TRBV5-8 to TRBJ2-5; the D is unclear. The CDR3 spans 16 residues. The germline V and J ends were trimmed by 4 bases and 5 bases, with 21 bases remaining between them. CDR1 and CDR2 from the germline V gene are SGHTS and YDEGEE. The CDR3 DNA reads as TGTGCCAGCAGCCATTTATACGGTCGTCTTGGGGAGACCCAGTACTTC. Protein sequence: CASSHLYGRLGETQYF.

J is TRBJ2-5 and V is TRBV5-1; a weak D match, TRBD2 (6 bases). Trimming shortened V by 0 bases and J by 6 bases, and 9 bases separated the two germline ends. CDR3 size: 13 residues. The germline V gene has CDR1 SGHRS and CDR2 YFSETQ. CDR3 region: CASSLAGGQTQYF. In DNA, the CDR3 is TGCGCCAGCAGCTTGGCCGGGGGACAGACCCAGTACTTC.

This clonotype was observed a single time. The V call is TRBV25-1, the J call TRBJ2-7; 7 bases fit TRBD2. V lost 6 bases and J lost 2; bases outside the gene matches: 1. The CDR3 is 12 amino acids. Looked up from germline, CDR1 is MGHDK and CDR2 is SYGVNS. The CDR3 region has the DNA TGTGCCAGCAGGGGGGGGGCCTACGAGCAGTACTTC. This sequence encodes CASRGGAYEQYF.

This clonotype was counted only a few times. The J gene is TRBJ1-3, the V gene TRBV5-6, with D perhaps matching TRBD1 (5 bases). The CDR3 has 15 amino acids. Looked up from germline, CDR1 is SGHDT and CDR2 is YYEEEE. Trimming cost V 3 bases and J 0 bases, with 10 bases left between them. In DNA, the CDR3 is TGTGCCAGCAGCTGGGACCCTTACTCTGGAAACACCATATATTTT. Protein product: CASSWDPYSGNTIYF.

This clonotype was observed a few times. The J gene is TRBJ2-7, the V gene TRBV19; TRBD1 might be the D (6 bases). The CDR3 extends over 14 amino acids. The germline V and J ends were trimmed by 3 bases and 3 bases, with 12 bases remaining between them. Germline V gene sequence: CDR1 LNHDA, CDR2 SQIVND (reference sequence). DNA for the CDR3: TGTGCCAGTAGTATCACCGTACAGGGCTACGAGCAGTACTTC. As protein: CASSITVQGYEQYF.

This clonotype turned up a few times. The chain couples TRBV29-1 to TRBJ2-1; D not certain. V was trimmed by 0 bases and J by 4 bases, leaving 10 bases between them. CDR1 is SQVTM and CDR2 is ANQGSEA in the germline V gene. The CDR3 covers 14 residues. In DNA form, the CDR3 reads TGCAGCGTTGAAGAGACCACAAGTTACAATGAGCAGTTCTTC. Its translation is CSVEETTSYNEQFF.

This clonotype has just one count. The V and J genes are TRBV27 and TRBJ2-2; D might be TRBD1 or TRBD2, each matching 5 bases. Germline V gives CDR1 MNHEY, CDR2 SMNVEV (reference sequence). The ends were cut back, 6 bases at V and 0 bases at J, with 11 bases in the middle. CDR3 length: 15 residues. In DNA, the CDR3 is TGTGCCAGCAGACCGGGACCAACGAACACCGGGGAGCTGTTTTTT. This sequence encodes CASRPGPTNTGELFF.

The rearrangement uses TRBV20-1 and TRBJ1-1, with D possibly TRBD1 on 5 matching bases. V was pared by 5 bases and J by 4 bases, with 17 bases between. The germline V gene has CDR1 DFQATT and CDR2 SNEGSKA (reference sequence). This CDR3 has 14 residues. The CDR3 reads CSAPKAGGGTEAFF. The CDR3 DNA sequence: TGCAGTGCTCCTAAAGCTGGGGGAGGCACTGAAGCTTTCTTT.

Here the CDR3 DNA reads TGTGCCAGCAGCGCCCCGGCGCAGGGGGCCAATTCACCCCTCCACTTT. It translates to CASSAPAQGANSPLHF. J is TRBJ1-6 and V is TRBV9, with 8 bases fitting TRBD1. V lost 3 bases and J lost 7; bases outside the gene matches: 9. The CDR3 is 16 residues long. Germline V gene data show CDR1 as SGDLS and CDR2 as YYNGEE. Looking up the rest from reference TRBV9 and TRBJ1-6 gives the full variable domain: DSGVTQTPKHLITATGQRVTLRCSPRSGDLSVYWYQQSLDQGLQFLIQYYNGEERAKGNILERFSAQQFPDLHSELNLSSLELGDSALYFCASSAPAQGANSPLHFGNGTRLTVT.